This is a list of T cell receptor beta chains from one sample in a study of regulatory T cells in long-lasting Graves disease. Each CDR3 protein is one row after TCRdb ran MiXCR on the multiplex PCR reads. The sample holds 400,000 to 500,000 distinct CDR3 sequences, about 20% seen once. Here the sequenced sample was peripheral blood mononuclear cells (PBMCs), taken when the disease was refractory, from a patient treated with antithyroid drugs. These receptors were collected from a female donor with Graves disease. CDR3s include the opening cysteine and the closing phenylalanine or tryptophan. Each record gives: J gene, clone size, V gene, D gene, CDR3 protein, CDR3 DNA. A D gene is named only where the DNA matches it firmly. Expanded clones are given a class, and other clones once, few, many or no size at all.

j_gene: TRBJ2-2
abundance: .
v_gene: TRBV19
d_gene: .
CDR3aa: CASNVPTGELFF
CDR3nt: TGTGCCAGTAACGTCCCGACTGGGGAGCTGTTTTTT

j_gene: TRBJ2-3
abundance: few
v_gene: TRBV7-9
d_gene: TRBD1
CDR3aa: CASSYSYGQATQYF
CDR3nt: TGTGCCAGCAGCTACTCCTACGGACAGGCTACGCAGTATTTT

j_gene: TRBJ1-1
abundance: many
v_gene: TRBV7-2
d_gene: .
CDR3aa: CASSLRGRGEAFF
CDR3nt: TGTGCCAGCAGCTTGAGGGGAAGAGGGGAAGCTTTCTTT

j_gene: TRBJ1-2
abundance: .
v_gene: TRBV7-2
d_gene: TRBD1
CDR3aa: CASSLEGQGGYYGYTF
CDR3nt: TGTGCCAGCAGCTTAGAGGGGCAGGGGGGGTACTATGGCTACACCTTC

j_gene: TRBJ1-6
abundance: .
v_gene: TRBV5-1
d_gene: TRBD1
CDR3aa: CASSWSMGQGSPLHF
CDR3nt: TGCGCCAGCAGCTGGAGTATGGGACAGGGATCACCCCTCCACTTT

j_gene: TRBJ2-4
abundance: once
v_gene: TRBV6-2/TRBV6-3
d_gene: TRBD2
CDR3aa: CASSYGEGTKNIQYF
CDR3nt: TGTGCCAGCAGTTATGGGGAGGGGACCAAAAACATTCAGTACTTC

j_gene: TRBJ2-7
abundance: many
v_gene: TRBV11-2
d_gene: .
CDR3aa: CASSRRGEQYF
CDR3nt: TGTGCCAGCAGCCGACGGGGCGAGCAGTACTTC

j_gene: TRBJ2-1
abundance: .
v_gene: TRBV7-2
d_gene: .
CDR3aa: CASSLAIGLSYNEQFF
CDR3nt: TGTGCCAGCAGCTTAGCTATCGGACTCTCCTACAATGAGCAGTTCTTC

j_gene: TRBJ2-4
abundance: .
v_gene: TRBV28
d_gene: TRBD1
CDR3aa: CASNSPRDSQNIQYF
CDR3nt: TGTGCCAGCAACTCGCCCCGGGACAGCCAAAACATTCAGTACTTC

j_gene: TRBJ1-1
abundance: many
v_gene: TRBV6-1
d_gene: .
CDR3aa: CASRINTEAFF
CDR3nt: TGTGCCAGCAGAATTAACACTGAAGCTTTCTTT

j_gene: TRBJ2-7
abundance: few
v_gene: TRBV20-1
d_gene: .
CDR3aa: CSARRGQESYEQYF
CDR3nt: TGCAGTGCCCGCCGGGGGCAGGAATCCTACGAGCAGTACTTC

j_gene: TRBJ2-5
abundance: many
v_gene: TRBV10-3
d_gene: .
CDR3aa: CAISGAGRETQYF
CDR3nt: TGTGCCATCAGTGGTGCCGGACGAGAGACCCAGTACTTC

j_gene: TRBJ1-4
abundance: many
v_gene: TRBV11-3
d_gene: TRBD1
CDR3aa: CASRLDRGGEKLFF
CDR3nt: TGTGCCAGCAGACTTGACAGGGGCGGTGAAAAACTGTTTTTT

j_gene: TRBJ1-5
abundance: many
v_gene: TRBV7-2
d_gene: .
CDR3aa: CASAAGAGAGQPQHF
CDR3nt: TGTGCCAGCGCGGCCGGTGCGGGGGCGGGTCAGCCCCAGCATTTT

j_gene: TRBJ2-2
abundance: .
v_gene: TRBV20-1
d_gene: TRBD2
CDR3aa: CSAATTSRELFF
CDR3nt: TGCAGTGCTGCCACGACTAGCCGGGAGCTGTTTTTT

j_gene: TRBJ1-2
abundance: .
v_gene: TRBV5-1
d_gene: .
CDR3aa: CASSYGVDYGYTF
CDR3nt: TGCGCCAGCAGTTACGGGGTCGACTATGGCTACACCTTC

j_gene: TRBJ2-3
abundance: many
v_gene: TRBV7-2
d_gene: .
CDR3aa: CASSSPSTDTQYF
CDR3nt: TGCGCCAGCAGCAGCCCTAGCACAGATACGCAGTATTTT

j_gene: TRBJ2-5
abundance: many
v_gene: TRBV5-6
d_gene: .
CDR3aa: CASRVQAQETQYF
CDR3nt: TGTGCCAGCAGGGTACAGGCCCAGGAGACCCAGTACTTC

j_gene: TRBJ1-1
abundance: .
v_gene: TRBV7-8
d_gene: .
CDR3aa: CASSLGWENTEAFF
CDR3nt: TGTGCCAGCAGCTTAGGATGGGAGAACACTGAAGCTTTCTTT

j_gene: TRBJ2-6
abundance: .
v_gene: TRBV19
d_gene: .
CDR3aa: CASSILPGMGANVLTF
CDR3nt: TGTGCCAGTAGTATACTTCCGGGGATGGGGGCCAACGTCCTGACTTTC

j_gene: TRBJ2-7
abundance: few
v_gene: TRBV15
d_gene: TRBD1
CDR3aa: CATSRDRYEQYF
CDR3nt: TGTGCCACCAGCCGGGACAGATACGAGCAGTACTTC

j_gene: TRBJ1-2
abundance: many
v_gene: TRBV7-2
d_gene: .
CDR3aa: CASSLEVRGYTF
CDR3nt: TGTGCCAGCAGCTTAGAAGTTAGGGGCTACACCTTC

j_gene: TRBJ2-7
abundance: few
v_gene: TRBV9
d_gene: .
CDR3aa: CASSVSGQPEEQYF
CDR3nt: TGTGCCAGCAGCGTATCCGGGCAGCCGGAAGAGCAGTACTTC

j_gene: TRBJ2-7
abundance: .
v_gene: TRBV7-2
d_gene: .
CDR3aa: CASSMPGRAVYEQYF
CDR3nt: TGTGCCAGCAGCATGCCTGGCAGGGCAGTCTACGAGCAGTACTTC

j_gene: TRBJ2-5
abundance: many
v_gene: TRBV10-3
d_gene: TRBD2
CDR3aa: CAISEGLAEETQYF
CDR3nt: TGTGCCATCAGTGAGGGACTAGCGGAAGAGACCCAGTACTTC

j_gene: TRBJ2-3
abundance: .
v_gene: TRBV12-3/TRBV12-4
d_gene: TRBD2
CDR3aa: CASSPGTRRGFGRSGTDTQYF
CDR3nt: TGTGCCAGCAGCCCTGGGACCCGAAGAGGTTTCGGGAGGAGTGGCACAGATACGCAGTATTTT

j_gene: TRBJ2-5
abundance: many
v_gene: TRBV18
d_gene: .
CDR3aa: CASSDNQQETQYF
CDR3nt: TGTGCCAGCTCCGACAATCAACAAGAGACCCAGTACTTC

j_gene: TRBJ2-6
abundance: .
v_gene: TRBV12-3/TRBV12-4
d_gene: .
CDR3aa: CASQSGANVLTF
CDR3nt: TGTGCCAGCCAATCTGGGGCCAACGTCCTGACTTTC

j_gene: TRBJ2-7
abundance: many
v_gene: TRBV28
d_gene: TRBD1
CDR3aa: CASSEPGQGTYEQYF
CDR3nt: TGTGCCAGCAGCGAACCCGGACAGGGAACCTACGAGCAGTACTTC

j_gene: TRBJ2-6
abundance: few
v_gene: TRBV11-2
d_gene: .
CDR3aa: CASSSGTSGANVLTF
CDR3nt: TGTGCCAGCAGCTCAGGGACTTCTGGGGCCAACGTCCTGACTTTC

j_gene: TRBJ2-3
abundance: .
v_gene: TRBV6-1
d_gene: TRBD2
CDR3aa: CASSLRTIWTSGTDTQYF
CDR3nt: TGTGCCAGCAGCCTACGGACCATTTGGACTAGCGGCACAGATACGCAGTATTTT

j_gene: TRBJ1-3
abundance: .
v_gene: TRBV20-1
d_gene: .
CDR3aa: CSARSGGNTIYF
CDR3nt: TGCAGTGCTAGATCTGGGGGAAACACCATATATTTT

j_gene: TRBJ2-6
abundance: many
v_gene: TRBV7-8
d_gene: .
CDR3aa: CASSLITGRSGANVLTF
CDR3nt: TGTGCCAGCAGCCTTATAACAGGGCGCTCTGGGGCCAACGTCCTGACTTTC

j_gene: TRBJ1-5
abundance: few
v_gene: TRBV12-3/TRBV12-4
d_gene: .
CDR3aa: CASSLWGYSNQPQHF
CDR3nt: TGTGCCAGCAGTTTGTGGGGATATAGCAATCAGCCCCAGCATTTT

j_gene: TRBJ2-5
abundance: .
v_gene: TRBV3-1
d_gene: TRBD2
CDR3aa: CASSQEGTSLQETQYF
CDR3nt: TGTGCCAGCAGCCAAGAGGGGACTAGCCTACAAGAGACCCAGTACTTC

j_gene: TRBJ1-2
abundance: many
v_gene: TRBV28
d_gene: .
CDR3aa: CASSAGFGGYTF
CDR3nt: TGTGCCAGCAGTGCAGGATTCGGGGGCTACACCTTC

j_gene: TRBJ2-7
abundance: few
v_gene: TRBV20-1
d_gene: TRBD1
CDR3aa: CSAVTGTGDYEQYF
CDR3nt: TGCAGTGCTGTAACCGGGACAGGGGACTACGAGCAGTACTTC

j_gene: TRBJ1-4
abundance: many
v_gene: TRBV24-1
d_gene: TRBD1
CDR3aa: CATSDGRGRNEKLFF
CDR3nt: TGTGCCACCAGTGATGGGAGGGGGCGAAACGAAAAACTGTTTTTT

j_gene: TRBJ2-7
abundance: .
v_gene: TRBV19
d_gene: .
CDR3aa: CASSMDWGYEQYF
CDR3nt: TGTGCCAGTAGTATGGACTGGGGCTACGAGCAGTACTTC

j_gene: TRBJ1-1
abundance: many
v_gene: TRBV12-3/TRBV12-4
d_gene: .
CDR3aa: CASSPNRAPLGVTEAFF
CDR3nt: TGTGCCAGCAGCCCCAATCGGGCCCCCCTCGGGGTCACTGAAGCTTTCTTT